This passage covers 25 T cell receptor beta chains from one sample sequenced in a study of blood T cell repertoires in COVID-19. Repertoires were generated with immunoSEQ multiplex PCR, while TCRdb's copy carries only in-frame clones and drops some. The sample holds hundreds of thousands of clones, about 93% seen once. The sample consisted of peripheral blood. All receptors come from a man in his 60s with COVID-19, enrolled during active disease.

The chain links TRBV6-1 to TRBJ2-7; 9 bases match TRBD2. This CDR3 region has 15 residues. The ends lost 2 bases at V and 2 bases at J; junction bases unmatched: 4. Germline assignment: CDR1 MNHNS and CDR2 SASEGT. CDR3 in DNA: TGTGCCAGCAGTGAAATGGCGGGAGGGACCTACGAGCAGTACTTC. This codes for CASSEMAGGTYEQYF.

This clone was recorded once. The rearrangement joins TRBV6-5 to TRBJ1-1; no clear D gene. The CDR3 spans 16 residues. V was shortened by 2 bases and J by 1 base, with 14 bases between the two germline ends. Germline loops: CDR1 MNHEY, CDR2 SVGAGI. CDR3 in DNA: TGTGCCAGCAGTTACCGTGACAAACGACCGAACACTGAAGCTTTCTTT. Amino acids: CASSYRDKRPNTEAFF.

To note about this clone: Other nucleotide sequences in the sample specify the same CDR3. V is TRBV4-2 and J is TRBJ2-3, with D tentatively TRBD2 (5 bases). The germline V gene encodes CDR1 LGHNA and CDR2 YNFKEQ. V lost 1 base, J lost 0 bases, and 8 bases lay in between. The CDR3 has 15 residues. The CDR3 region is CASSQVGGSTDTQYF. The CDR3 region has the DNA TGTGCCAGCAGCCAAGTGGGCGGGAGCACAGATACGCAGTATTTT.

The chain couples TRBV25-1 to TRBJ2-3, with D possibly TRBD2 on 6 matching bases. V lost 2 bases to trimming and J lost 0 bases, with 18 bases between them. Germline V gives CDR1 MGHDK, CDR2 SYGVNS. This CDR3 comprises 18 residues. In DNA form, the CDR3 reads TGTGCCAGCAGTGAACCTAACCGTCCAGCGGGTAGCACAGATACGCAGTATTTT. This translates into CASSEPNRPAGSTDTQYF.

The chain is built from TRBV24-1 and TRBJ1-6, with D perhaps matching TRBD1 (6 bases). This CDR3 has 16 residues. Germline V gene lookup returns CDR1 KGHDR and CDR2 SFDVKD. V was shortened by 2 bases and J by 8 bases, with 15 bases between the two germline ends. This CDR3 is CATSDSRRGADSPLHF. CDR3 in DNA: TGTGCCACCAGTGATTCTCGGCGGGGGGCCGATTCACCCCTCCACTTT.

The chain couples TRBV6-5 to TRBJ1-2; D ambiguous. Trimming shortened V by 0 bases and J by 6 bases, and 8 bases separated the two germline ends. Germline V gives CDR1 MNHEY, CDR2 SVGAGI. The CDR3 has 13 residues. This CDR3 reads CASSYSRVDGYTF. The CDR3 DNA is TGTGCCAGCAGTTACTCGAGGGTGGATGGCTACACCTTC.

V and J are TRBV13 and TRBJ1-2; 7 bases fit TRBD1. This CDR3 is 15 amino acids long. Germline V CDR1 and CDR2: PRHDT, FYEKMQ (reference sequence). Trimming cost V 4 bases and J 5 bases; bases outside gene matches: 10. The CDR3 DNA reads as TGTGCCAGCAGCTCCTATGGGGGGACAGAGTATGGCTACACCTTC. It encodes CASSSYGGTEYGYTF.

V is TRBV4-1 and J is TRBJ1-5; 7 bases align to TRBD1. Germline trimming cut 0 bases from V and 9 bases from J; bases unmatched to any gene: 17. Germline lookup yields CDR1 MGHRA and CDR2 YSYEKL. CDR3 length: 18 amino acids. The CDR3 DNA is TGCGCCAGCAGCCAAGAAGTACAGGGGAGGTTCTCGAGAAGGCCCCAGCATTTT. Its protein product is CASSQEVQGRFSRRPQHF.

This chain joins TRBV24-1 and TRBJ1-2, with D tentatively TRBD1 (6 bases). V was pared by 6 bases and J by 8 bases, with 18 bases between. CDR1 KGHDR and CDR2 SFDVKD come from the germline V gene. The CDR3 sequence is 14 residues long. CDR3 residues: CATSPNRVGGGYTF. The CDR3 nucleotides read TGTGCCACCAGTCCTAACAGGGTTGGGGGCGGCTACACCTTC.

The CDR3 here is CASSKEPGRGAGGFTDTQYF. CDR3 nucleotide sequence: TGTGCCAGCAGCAAAGAACCCGGTCGGGGAGCGGGGGGGTTCACAGATACGCAGTATTTT. This sequence joins TRBV21-1 and TRBJ2-3; no DNA check was done on the table's D call, TRBD2. TRBV21-1 constitutes a pseudogene. This CDR3 contains 20 residues.

The V and J genes are TRBV7-6 and TRBJ2-1, with 8 bases matching TRBD1. Trimming at V came to 6 bases and at J to 7 bases, leaving 11 bases not matched to a gene. Germline V CDR1 and CDR2: SGHVS, FNYEAQ. CDR3 length equals 15 residues. CDR3 DNA: TGTGCCAGCAGTCAGAACAGGGGGGTGAGGAATGAGCAGTTCTTC. This codes for CASSQNRGVRNEQFF.

This clone was counted only a few times. V and J are TRBV12-3 or TRBV12-4 and TRBJ1-1; D perhaps matches TRBD1 (5 bases). The CDR3 has 13 amino acids. The ends were cut back, 4 bases at V and 8 bases at J, with 14 bases in the middle. CDR3 protein: CASSSRVGGEAFF. The CDR3 DNA reads TGTGCCAGCAGTTCCCGGGTTGGGGGGGAAGCTTTCTTT.

The chain combines TRBV4-3 with TRBJ2-2; TRBD1 matches 8 bases. The V segment lost 0 bases and the J segment 7 bases; nucleotides outside the gene matches: 13. CDR1 is LGHNA, CDR2 YSLEER, per germline. This CDR3 region has 18 residues. The CDR3 coding sequence is TGCGCCAGCAGCCAAGAAGATTCTACCAGGGGGCTTGGCGGGGAGCTGTTTTTT. Translation: CASSQEDSTRGLGGELFF.

This chain joins TRBV28 and TRBJ1-1; a weak D match, TRBD1 (6 bases). Germline assignment: CDR1 MDHEN and CDR2 SYDVKM. CDR3 size: 14 residues. V was shortened by 6 bases and J by 4 bases, with 15 bases between the two germline ends. CDR3 bases: TGTGCCAGCAGCGACAGGTCGTGGGGCACTGAAGCTTTCTTT. It encodes CASSDRSWGTEAFF.

This clone was seen a handful of times. The chain uses TRBV10-3 and TRBJ1-1; 8 bases line up with TRBD1. Losses at the gene ends were 3 bases for V and 4 bases for J; bases not matched to a gene: 7. The CDR3 contains 15 residues. Germline CDR1 reads ENHRY; CDR2 reads SYGVKD. Here the CDR3 reads CAISDQTGEGTEAFF. CDR3 in DNA: TGTGCCATCAGTGACCAGACAGGGGAGGGCACTGAAGCTTTCTTT.

The chain uses TRBV19 and TRBJ2-2; TRBD2 aligns across 7 bases. Germline CDR1 and CDR2: LNHDA and SQIVND (reference sequence). With 9 bases clipped from V and 1 base from J, the junction kept 11 bases outside the gene matches. The CDR3 is 16 residues long. CDR3 in amino acids: CASERLAGLNTGELFF. The CDR3 coding sequence is TGTGCCAGCGAACGATTAGCGGGTTTGAACACCGGGGAGCTGTTTTTT.

V and J are TRBV2 and TRBJ2-7; TRBD1 matches at 8 bases. V lost 9 bases, J lost 3 bases, and 13 bases stayed unmatched. The CDR3 consists of 15 residues. Germline V CDR1 and CDR2: SNHLY, FYNNEI. The CDR3 sequence: CARSTTGGKIYEQYF. CDR3 DNA sequence: TGTGCCAGGAGCACTACAGGGGGGAAAATCTACGAGCAGTACTTC.

In DNA form, the CDR3 reads TGTGCCAGCAGCCAAATGTTTTCTTTCTCTGAGACCCAGTACTTC. Protein: CASSQMFSFSETQYF. This rearrangement joins TRBV3-1 (or the pseudogene TRBV3-2) to TRBJ2-5, with D hard to call. The CDR3 is made up of 15 amino acids. Trimming removed 2 bases at V and 5 bases at J, with 15 bases between. Germline values: CDR1 LGHDT, CDR2 YNNKEL (reference sequence).

The rearrangement uses TRBV24-1 and TRBJ2-1; 8 bases line up with TRBD1. V lost 4 bases and J lost 10; bases outside the gene matches: 11. Germline-derived CDR1 and CDR2 are KGHDR and SFDVKD. This CDR3 is built from 15 residues. The CDR3 here is CATSDEVAGGREQFF. As DNA, the CDR3 is TGTGCCACCAGTGACGAGGTGGCAGGGGGCAGAGAGCAGTTCTTC.

The gene calls are TRBV19 and TRBJ2-6; TRBD1 matches at 8 bases. Germline loops: CDR1 LNHDA, CDR2 SQIVND (reference sequence). The CDR3 length is 18 residues. The V gene end was trimmed by 4 bases and the J gene end by 0 bases; junction bases not matched to a gene: 8. CDR3 residues: CASSTARDRYSGANVLTF. The DNA for the CDR3 is TGTGCCAGTAGTACAGCCCGGGACAGGTACTCTGGGGCCAACGTCCTGACTTTC.

The rearrangement uses TRBV19 and TRBJ1-1; D is possibly TRBD1 (6 bases). Trimming removed 1 base at V and 5 bases at J, with 14 bases between. The CDR3 runs 15 residues. Germline V gene data show CDR1 as LNHDA and CDR2 as SQIVND (reference sequence). CDR3 region: CASSIGKGVRTEAFF. The CDR3 region has the DNA TGTGCCAGTAGTATAGGTAAGGGGGTAAGGACTGAAGCTTTCTTT.

The rearrangement links TRBV28 to TRBJ1-6, with 7 bases matching TRBD1. Germline lookup yields CDR1 MDHEN and CDR2 SYDVKM. The CDR3 is made up of 14 amino acids. Losses at the gene ends were 7 bases for V and 9 bases for J; bases not matched to a gene: 9. The CDR3, as DNA: TGTGCCAGCAAAGAGGAAAGACAGGGTTCACCCCTCCACTTT. Its protein product is CASKEERQGSPLHF.

In nucleotides, the CDR3 is TGTGCCAGCAGCTTGGACATTCTGGGAAACACCATATATTTT. Amino acids: CASSLDILGNTIYF. The rearrangement uses TRBV5-4 and TRBJ1-3; no firm D call. CDR1 is SGHNT and CDR2 is YYREEE in the germline V gene (reference sequence). V was pared by 0 bases and J by 4 bases, with 8 bases between. The CDR3 has 14 residues.

The chain couples TRBV29-1 to TRBJ2-7; D unresolved. From germline, CDR1 is SQVTM and CDR2 ANQGSEA. Between the trimmed V and J ends, which lost 4 bases and 1 base, there was a span of 11 bases. The CDR3 is 13 amino acids. CDR3 nucleotide sequence: TGCAGCGTTGGTGGCCAGGAATCCTACGAGCAGTACTTC. Translated: CSVGGQESYEQYF.

The V gene is TRBV6-5, the J gene TRBJ1-5; 12 nucleotides line up with TRBD1. The CDR3 totals 14 residues. After removal of 6 bases from V and 6 bases from J, the junction contained 3 bases not matched to a gene. Germline V CDR1 and CDR2: MNHEY, SVGAGI. Here the CDR3 reads CASSGDRGLQPQHF. The CDR3 DNA reads TGTGCCAGCAGCGGGGACAGGGGGCTTCAGCCCCAGCATTTT.